Below, one T cell receptor (beta chain) is given with its context. Given a much more abundant clone one base away, this may be a read error. This specimen belongs to a study of response to subunit inactivated influenza vaccine. Each CDR3 protein is one row after TCRdb ran MiXCR on the RT-PCR reads. The data contain 600,000 to 850,000 distinct CDR3 sequences, around 15% of them seen just once; the ten biggest clones take up 7.6%. The CDR3 sequence is 13 residues long. With 8 bases removed from V and 1 base from J, the gap between germline ends came to 10 bases. This TCR derives from a man aged 45-60 years who received an inactivated influenza vaccine. This chain uses TRBV12-3 or TRBV12-4 with TRBJ2-3; D gene uncertain. Here the sequenced sample was PBMCs from blood, taken about 14 days before vaccination. The CDR3 spells CASCRSRTDTQYF. CDR3 nucleotide sequence: TGTGCCAGCTGTCGAAGCCGCACAGATACGCAGTATTTT.